This T cell receptor beta chain was captured by sequencing in a study of tumor-infiltrating lymphocytes in primary liver carcinoma. Findings of the study overall: Significantly larger top-250-clone fractions were found in tumors than in blood (p = 0.039). It was tumor-adjacent and tumor-blood pairs that overlapped less than tumor region pairs did.

As for this clonotype: Its antigen is currently unknown. Germline is not matched at one junction end, which may reflect a read error.

Co-extracting RNA and DNA was done with roughly 17-34 mg of unsorted bulk tissue as input. Patients had primary liver carcinoma treated by surgical resection. TCR beta cDNA came from about 0.45 ug total RNA, primed with a constant-region primer. Amplification in three nested multiplex PCR rounds with slightly modified ARM-PCR gave rise to TCR beta libraries. Investigators reported that the first two PCR rounds, at roughly 11 cycles each, used TRBV1-TRBV30 forward primers with a C-beta reverse primer. TCRdb fed the multiplex PCR reads into MiXCR, producing one record per CDR3 protein. The data hold approximately 80,000 distinct CDR3 sequences, with approximately 69% observed a single time. Germline V CDR1 and CDR2: WSHSY, SAAADI. This CDR3 region has 13 residues.

V usage is TRBV10-2 and J usage is TRBJ2-7; D not resolved. This receptor was obtained from a man aged 35 to 55 with primary liver carcinoma and hepatitis B virus infection. The sample taken for sequencing was tumor-adjacent normal liver tissue. The CDR3 is CASSEGPTYEQCF. The CDR3 DNA follows: TGCGCCAGCAGTGAAGGCCCGACCTACGAACAGTGCTTC.